Following are 18 T cell receptor beta chains from one sample sequenced in a study of immune evolution from preneoplasia to lung adenocarcinoma. The repertoire was sequenced with immunoSEQ multiplex PCR; TCRdb's copy has only in-frame clones and lacks some. The sample gives around 2,000 clones, approximately 83% of which show up once; around 20% is in the top ten. The sample consisted of FFPE adjacent normal lung tissue. Source of these receptors: a person aged 60 to 85 with lung adenocarcinoma.

V and J are TRBV30 and TRBJ2-1, with 9 bases lining up with TRBD1. The CDR3 length is 15 residues. Trimming removed 1 base from V and 7 bases from J; junction bases left unmatched: 8. Germline assignment: CDR1 GTSNPN and CDR2 SVGIG (reference sequence). The CDR3: CAWSDSGTGKNEQFF. CDR3 nucleotide sequence: TGTGCCTGGAGTGATTCGGGGACAGGGAAGAATGAGCAGTTCTTC.

The genes are TRBV6-1 and TRBJ2-7; D may be TRBD1 or TRBD2 (6 bases each). V dropped 2 bases and J dropped 7 bases, with 12 bases sitting between them. The germline CDR1 and CDR2 sequences are MNHNS and SASEGT. This CDR3 is 13 amino acids long. CDR3 sequence reads: CASSEIRGREQYF. CDR3 coding DNA: TGTGCCAGCAGTGAAATTCGGGGGCGGGAGCAGTACTTC.

V usage is TRBV10-3 and J usage is TRBJ2-1, with 9 bases identical to TRBD2. CDR3 length: 14 residues. V trimming: 3 bases; J trimming: 5 bases; junction bases outside the gene matches: 2. Germline V lookup: CDR1 ENHRY, CDR2 SYGVKD. The CDR3 region has the DNA TGTGCCATCAGTGATGCGGGGGGGGACAATGAGCAGTTCTTC. Protein product: CAISDAGGDNEQFF.

The chain is built from TRBV9 and TRBJ2-3; 8 bases agree with TRBD2. This CDR3 has 17 amino acids. The germline V gene has CDR1 SGDLS and CDR2 YYNGEE. V was clipped by 0 bases and J by 4 bases; unmatched bases: 10. CDR3 sequence: CASSVEGWERGPDTQYF. CDR3 bases: TGTGCCAGCAGCGTAGAAGGGTGGGAGCGGGGGCCAGATACGCAGTATTTT. Full variable domain (remainder filled in from reference TRBV9 and TRBJ2-3): DSGVTQTPKHLITATGQRVTLRCSPRSGDLSVYWYQQSLDQGLQFLIQYYNGEERAKGNILERFSAQQFPDLHSELNLSSLELGDSALYFCASSVEGWERGPDTQYFGPGTRLTVL.

This clone was recorded once. The chain links TRBV27 to TRBJ2-1; tentatively, D is TRBD1 (7 bases). The germline V gene encodes CDR1 MNHEY and CDR2 SMNVEV (reference sequence). This CDR3 region has 16 residues. V lost 4 bases and J 9 bases, leaving 22 bases between the germline ends. The CDR3 sequence is CASSSPPGGLIGEQFF. The CDR3 DNA follows: TGTGCCAGCAGTTCCCCCCCAGGGGGGCTAATAGGTGAGCAGTTCTTC.

V gene TRBV6-5 combines with J gene TRBJ2-7; TRBD1 agrees at 8 bases. Germline V CDR1 and CDR2: MNHEY, SVGAGI. CDR3 size: 15 residues. Trimming took 3 bases from V and 4 from J; bases not matched to a gene: 8. CDR3 in amino acids: CASSYRPGGGYEQYF. The DNA of the CDR3 is TGTGCCAGCAGTTATAGGCCAGGGGGCGGTTACGAGCAGTACTTC.

The chain couples TRBV19 to TRBJ1-6, with D possibly TRBD1 on 5 matching bases. The CDR3 covers 15 residues. The V gene lost 3 bases and the J gene lost 8 bases, with 14 bases spanning the gap. Looked up from germline, CDR1 is LNHDA and CDR2 is SQIVND (reference sequence). Here the CDR3 reads CASSIFSGGDSPLHF. For the CDR3, the DNA is TGTGCCAGTAGTATCTTTAGTGGGGGGGATTCACCCCTCCACTTT.

The J gene is TRBJ1-1, the V gene TRBV6-1, with D possibly matching TRBD1 (6 bases). With 6 bases removed from V and 1 base from J, the gap between germline ends came to 12 bases. In germline, CDR1 is MNHNS, CDR2 SASEGT. CDR3 length: 14 residues. The CDR3 coding sequence is TGTGCCAGCAGCCTTGGGACACCGAACACTGAAGCTTTCTTT. Amino acid sequence: CASSLGTPNTEAFF.

The chain is built from TRBV7-6 and TRBJ1-2, with D unresolved. Germline V gene lookup returns CDR1 SGHVS and CDR2 FNYEAQ. V was cut by 1 base and J by 4 bases, with 7 bases left in between. The CDR3 consists of 13 residues. The CDR3 nucleotides are TGTGCCAGCAGCTTAGGAGGAACCTATGGCTACACCTTC. Residues: CASSLGGTYGYTF.

This chain links TRBV7-9 with TRBJ1-2; tentative D call: TRBD1 (5 bases). CDR3 length: 15 residues. The germline V and J ends were trimmed by 1 base and 2 bases, with 11 bases remaining between them. Germline assignment: CDR1 SEHNR and CDR2 FQNEAQ (reference sequence). The CDR3 DNA is TGTGCCAGCAGCTTAGTAGGGGAGGAGAACTATGGCTACACCTTC. Translation: CASSLVGEENYGYTF.

The rearrangement joins TRBV5-1 to TRBJ2-7; 13 bases line up with TRBD2. CDR1 and CDR2 (germline): SGHRS, YFSETQ. There are 15 residues in the CDR3. V lost 3 bases, J lost 3 bases, and 3 bases stayed unmatched. CDR3 protein: CASSSGTSGNYEQYF. In DNA, the CDR3 is TGCGCCAGCAGCTCCGGGACTAGCGGGAACTACGAGCAGTACTTC.

The chain employs TRBV5-1 and TRBJ2-7, with D hard to call. Germline CDR1 reads SGHRS; CDR2 reads YFSETQ. V was trimmed by 1 base and J by 2 bases, leaving 4 bases between them. This CDR3 is 12 amino acids long. CDR3 coding DNA: TGCGCCAGCAGCTTGAGGGCCTACGAGCAGTACTTC. Translating gives CASSLRAYEQYF.

The rearrangement uses TRBV4-3 and TRBJ2-1; the match to TRBD1 covers 10 bases. CDR1 and CDR2 from the germline V gene are LGHNA and YSLEER. This CDR3 contains 17 residues. The junction had 12 bases not matched to a gene; V was cut back by 4 bases and J by 6 bases. The CDR3: CASSLYPTGGRGNEQFF. The CDR3 DNA follows: TGCGCCAGCAGCCTCTACCCGACAGGGGGCCGAGGCAATGAGCAGTTCTTC.

The chain combines TRBV29-1 with TRBJ2-7; 7 positions match TRBD1. The V gene's germline CDR1 is SQVTM and CDR2 ANQGSEA. Trimming cost V 7 bases and J 2 bases; bases outside gene matches: 8. The CDR3 has 13 amino acids. The CDR3 here is CSARGWQTYEQYF. CDR3 DNA sequence: TGCAGCGCCAGGGGGTGGCAGACCTACGAGCAGTACTTC.

The J gene is TRBJ2-2, the V gene TRBV6-6, with 9 bases lining up with TRBD2. The J segment lost 7 bases and the V segment lost 4 bases, leaving 7 bases of the junction unmatched. The CDR3 loop spans 15 amino acids. Germline-derived CDR1 and CDR2 are MNHNY and SVGAGI (reference sequence). The CDR3 reads CASSFVAGAGGELFF. CDR3 in DNA: TGTGCCAGCAGTTTTGTAGCGGGGGCCGGCGGGGAGCTGTTTTTT.

For this clone: The junction does not match germline at one end; this may be a read error. This chain joins TRBV2 and TRBJ2-4; maybe TRBD2 (5 bases). Germline values: CDR1 SNHLY, CDR2 FYNNEI. This CDR3 has 11 amino acids. The CDR3 DNA is TGTGCCAGCAGTGACTCGGTAGCGAGGCACTTC. Its translation: CASSDSVARHF.

The V and J genes are TRBV7-9 and TRBJ2-3; 10 nucleotides match TRBD1. Germline CDR1 SEHNR, CDR2 FQNEAQ (reference sequence). Germline trimming cut 3 bases from V and 4 bases from J; bases unmatched to any gene: 4. This CDR3 contains 15 residues. The CDR3 DNA reads TGTGCCAGCAGCTTTTGGGACAGGGGATCAGATACGCAGTATTTT. It specifies CASSFWDRGSDTQYF.

J is TRBJ1-1 and V is TRBV7-9; weak D call: TRBD1 (5 bases). The CDR3 consists of 16 residues. The germline V and J ends were trimmed by 5 bases and 4 bases, with 20 bases remaining between them. Looked up from germline, CDR1 is SEHNR and CDR2 is FQNEAQ (reference sequence). The CDR3 DNA follows: TGTGCCAGCAGCCCCTCCTGGGGGGGGAAAGGCACTGAAGCTTTCTTT. This encodes CASSPSWGGKGTEAFF. Full variable domain (missing parts from reference TRBV7-9 and TRBJ1-1): DTGVSQNPRHKITKRGQNVTFRCDPISEHNRLYWYRQTLGQGPEFLTYFQNEAQLEKSRLLSDRFSAERPKGSFSTLEIQRTEQGDSAMYLCASSPSWGGKGTEAFFGQGTRLTVV.